The rows below give T cell receptor beta chains drawn from one sample of a study of cytomegalovirus exposure and HLA in healthy donors. The protocol was immunoSEQ multiplex PCR, while the TCRdb copy is restricted to in-frame clones and leaves out a portion. The sample comprises about 210,000 clones, roughly 77% of which are singletons, and roughly 3.1% rests with the top ten. The specimen sequenced was PBMCs. These receptors all stem from a man aged 40-49 years in good health and CMV-seropositive. Each CDR3 is given with its conserved first and last residue. The D gene is left open where the match is weak. Clone size appears in some rows only: once, few, many, or a class for an expanded clone.

d_call | clone_size | j_call | v_call | cdr3_aa | cdr3_nt
. | . | TRBJ2-3 | TRBV9 | CASSVANTDTQYF | TGTGCCAGCAGCGTAGCAAACACAGATACGCAGTATTTT
. | . | TRBJ2-2 | TRBV18 | CASSPGRTGELFF | TGTGCCAGCTCACCGGGCAGAACCGGGGAGCTGTTTTTT
. | . | TRBJ2-3 | TRBV29-1 | CSVEDRWAASDTQYF | TGCAGCGTTGAAGATCGGTGGGCCGCCAGTGATACGCAGTATTTT
TRBD2 | . | TRBJ2-5 | TRBV27 | CASSSAGESETQYF | TGTGCCAGCAGTTCAGCGGGGGAGAGCGAGACCCAGTACTTC
. | . | TRBJ2-1 | TRBV5-6 | CASSRGAGSYNEQFF | TGTGCCAGCAGCCGGGGGGCCGGCTCCTACAATGAGCAGTTCTTC
TRBD2 | . | TRBJ2-7 | TRBV19 | CASSITLIAGEREQYF | TGTGCCAGTAGTATAACCCTTATTGCGGGGGAGCGCGAGCAGTACTTC
. | . | TRBJ1-1 | TRBV7-9 | CASSSQGLRTEAFF | TGTGCCAGCAGCTCACAGGGATTGAGAACTGAAGCTTTCTTT
TRBD1 | . | TRBJ1-5 | TRBV28 | CASNRGPNQPQHF | TGTGCCAGCAACAGGGGCCCCAATCAGCCCCAGCATTTT
. | few | TRBJ1-4 | TRBV19 | CASSGATNEKLFF | TGTGCCAGTAGCGGGGCAACTAATGAAAAACTGTTTTTT
TRBD1 | few | TRBJ2-5 | TRBV7-9 | CASSLGGQQQETQYF | TGTGCCAGCAGCTTAGGGGGACAGCAACAAGAGACCCAGTACTTC
. | . | TRBJ2-7 | TRBV28 | CASSFTNPPFFF | TGTGCCAGCAGTTTCACTAACCCCCCCTTTTTCTTC
TRBD2 | . | TRBJ2-5 | TRBV6-5 | CASSPSGGWEETQYF | TGTGCCAGCAGCCCCAGCGGGGGCTGGGAAGAGACCCAGTACTTC
. | once | TRBJ2-3 | TRBV4-3 | CASSQESLIASTDTQYF | TGCGCCAGCAGCCAAGAGTCCCTCATAGCTAGCACAGATACGCAGTATTTT
TRBD1 | . | TRBJ1-5 | TRBV5-8 | CASSLLRGTGTSQPQHF | TGTGCCAGCAGCTTGCTTCGGGGGACAGGGACCAGTCAGCCCCAGCATTTT
TRBD1 | . | TRBJ2-2 | TRBV6-1 | CASSAQGAYTGELFF | TGTGCCAGCAGTGCTCAGGGGGCATACACCGGGGAGCTGTTTTTT
TRBD2 | . | TRBJ2-3 | TRBV6-4 | CASSLAGGHTDTQYF | TGTGCCAGCAGTTTAGCGGGAGGTCACACAGATACGCAGTATTTT